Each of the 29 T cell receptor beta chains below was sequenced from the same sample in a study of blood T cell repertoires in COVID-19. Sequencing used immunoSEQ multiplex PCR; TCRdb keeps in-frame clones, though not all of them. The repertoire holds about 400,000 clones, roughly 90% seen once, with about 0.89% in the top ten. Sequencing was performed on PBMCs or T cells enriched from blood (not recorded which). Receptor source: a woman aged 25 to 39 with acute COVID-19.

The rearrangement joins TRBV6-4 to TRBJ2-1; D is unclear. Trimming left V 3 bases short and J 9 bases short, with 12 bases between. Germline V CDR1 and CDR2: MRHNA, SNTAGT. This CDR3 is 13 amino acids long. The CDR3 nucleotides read TGTGCCAGCAGTGAAGAATTCGGGTTTGAGCAGTTCTTC. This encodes CASSEEFGFEQFF.

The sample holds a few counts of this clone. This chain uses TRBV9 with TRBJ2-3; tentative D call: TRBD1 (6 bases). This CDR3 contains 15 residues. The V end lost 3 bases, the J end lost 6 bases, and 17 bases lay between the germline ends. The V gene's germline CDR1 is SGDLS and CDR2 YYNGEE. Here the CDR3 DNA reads TGTGCCAGCAGCGCAGAGGGGGACGACGGGGATACGCAGTATTTT. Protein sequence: CASSAEGDDGDTQYF.

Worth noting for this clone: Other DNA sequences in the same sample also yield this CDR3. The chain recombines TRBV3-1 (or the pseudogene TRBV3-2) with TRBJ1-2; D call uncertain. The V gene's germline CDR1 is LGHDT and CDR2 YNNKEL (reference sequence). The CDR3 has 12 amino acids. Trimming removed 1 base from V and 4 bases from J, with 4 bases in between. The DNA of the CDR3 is TGTGCCAGCAGCCAAGCCGGCTATGGCTACACCTTC. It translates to CASSQAGYGYTF.

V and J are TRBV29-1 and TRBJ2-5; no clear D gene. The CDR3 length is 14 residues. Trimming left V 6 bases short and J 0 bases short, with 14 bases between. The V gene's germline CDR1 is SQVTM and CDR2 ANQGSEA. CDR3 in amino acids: CSVNPVLYQETQYF. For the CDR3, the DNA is TGCAGCGTGAATCCAGTGTTGTACCAAGAGACCCAGTACTTC.

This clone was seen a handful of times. The CDR3 loop reads CASRASQGGGTDTQYF. In nucleotides, the CDR3 is TGTGCCAGCAGAGCATCACAGGGTGGCGGCACAGATACGCAGTATTTT. The rearrangement joins TRBV2 to TRBJ2-3; D perhaps matches TRBD1 (6 bases). The CDR3 consists of 16 residues. CDR1 SNHLY and CDR2 FYNNEI come from the germline V gene. Trimming left V 6 bases short and J 1 base short, with 17 bases between.

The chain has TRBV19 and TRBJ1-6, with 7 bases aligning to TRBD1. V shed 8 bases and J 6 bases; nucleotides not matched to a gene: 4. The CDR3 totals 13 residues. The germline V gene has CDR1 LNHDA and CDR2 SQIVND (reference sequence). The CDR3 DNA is TGTGCCAGTCACCACAGGGGTAATTCACCCCTCCACTTT. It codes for CASHHRGNSPLHF.

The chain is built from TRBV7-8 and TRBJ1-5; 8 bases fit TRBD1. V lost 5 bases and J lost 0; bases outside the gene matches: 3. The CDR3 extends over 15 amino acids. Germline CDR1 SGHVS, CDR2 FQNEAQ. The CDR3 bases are TGTGCCAGCAGCCCGACAGGGGTTAGCAATCAGCCCCAGCATTTT. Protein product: CASSPTGVSNQPQHF.

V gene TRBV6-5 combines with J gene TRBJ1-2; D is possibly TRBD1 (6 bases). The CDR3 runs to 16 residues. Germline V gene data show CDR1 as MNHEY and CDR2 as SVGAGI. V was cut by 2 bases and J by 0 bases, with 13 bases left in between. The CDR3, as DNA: TGTGCCAGCAGTTACGATCAGACAGGAGCTAACTATGGCTACACCTTC. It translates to CASSYDQTGANYGYTF.

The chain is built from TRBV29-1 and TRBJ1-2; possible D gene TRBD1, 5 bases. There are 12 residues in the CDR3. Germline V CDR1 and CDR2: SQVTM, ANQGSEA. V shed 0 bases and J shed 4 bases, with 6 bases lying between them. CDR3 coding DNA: TGCAGCGTTGAAGATCAGGGCTATGGCTACACCTTC. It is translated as CSVEDQGYGYTF.

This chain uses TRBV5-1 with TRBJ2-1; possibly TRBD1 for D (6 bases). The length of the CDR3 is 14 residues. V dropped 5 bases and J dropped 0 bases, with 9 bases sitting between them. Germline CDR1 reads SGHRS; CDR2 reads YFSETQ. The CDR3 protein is CASRQGYSYNEQFF. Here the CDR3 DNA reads TGCGCCAGCAGGCAGGGGTACTCCTACAATGAGCAGTTCTTC.

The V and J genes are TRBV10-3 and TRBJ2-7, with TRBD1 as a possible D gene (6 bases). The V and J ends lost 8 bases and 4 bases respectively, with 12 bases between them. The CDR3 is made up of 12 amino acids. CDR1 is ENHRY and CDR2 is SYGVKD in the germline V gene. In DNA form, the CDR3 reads TGTGCCATCGGGGGCCGTGGTTACGAGCAGTACTTC. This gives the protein CAIGGRGYEQYF.

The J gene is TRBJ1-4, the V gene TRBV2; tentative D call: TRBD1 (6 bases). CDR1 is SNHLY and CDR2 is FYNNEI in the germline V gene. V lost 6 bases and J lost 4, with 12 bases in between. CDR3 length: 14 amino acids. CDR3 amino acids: CASRKDRNNEKLFF. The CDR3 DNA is TGTGCCAGCAGGAAGGACAGAAATAATGAAAAACTGTTTTTT. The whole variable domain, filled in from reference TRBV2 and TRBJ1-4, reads EPEVTQTPSHQVTQMGQEVILRCVPISNHLYFYWYRQILGQKVEFLVSFYNNEISEKSEIFDDQFSVERPDGSNFTLKIRSTKLEDSAMYFCASRKDRNNEKLFFGSGTQLSVL.

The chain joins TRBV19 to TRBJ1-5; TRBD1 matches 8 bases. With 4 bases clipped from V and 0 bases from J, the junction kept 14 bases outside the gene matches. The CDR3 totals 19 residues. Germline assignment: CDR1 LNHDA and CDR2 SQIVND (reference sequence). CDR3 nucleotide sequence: TGTGCCAGTAGTACAGGGACAGGAAGATCCACGTATAGCAATCAGCCCCAGCATTTT. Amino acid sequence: CASSTGTGRSTYSNQPQHF.

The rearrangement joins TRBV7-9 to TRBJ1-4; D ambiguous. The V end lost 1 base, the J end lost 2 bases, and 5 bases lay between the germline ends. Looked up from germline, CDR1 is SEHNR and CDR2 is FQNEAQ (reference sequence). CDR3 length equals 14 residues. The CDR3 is CASSLGHTNEKLFF. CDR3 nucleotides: TGTGCCAGCAGCTTAGGGCACACTAATGAAAAACTGTTTTTT.

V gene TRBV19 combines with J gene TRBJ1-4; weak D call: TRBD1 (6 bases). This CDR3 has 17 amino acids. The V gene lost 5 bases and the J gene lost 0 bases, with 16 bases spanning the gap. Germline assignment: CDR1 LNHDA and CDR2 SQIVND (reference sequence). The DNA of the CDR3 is TGTGCCAGTAGTGCGCCGGGACACCCCGCAACTAATGAAAAACTGTTTTTT. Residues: CASSAPGHPATNEKLFF.

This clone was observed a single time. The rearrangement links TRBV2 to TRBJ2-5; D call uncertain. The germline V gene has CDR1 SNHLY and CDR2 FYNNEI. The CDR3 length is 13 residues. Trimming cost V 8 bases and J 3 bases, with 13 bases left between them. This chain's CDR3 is CASVRVAEETQYF. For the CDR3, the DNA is TGTGCCAGCGTGAGAGTGGCGGAAGAGACCCAGTACTTC. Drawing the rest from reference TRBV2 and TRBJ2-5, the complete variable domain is EPEVTQTPSHQVTQMGQEVILRCVPISNHLYFYWYRQILGQKVEFLVSFYNNEISEKSEIFDDQFSVERPDGSNFTLKIRSTKLEDSAMYFCASVRVAEETQYFGPGTRLLVL.

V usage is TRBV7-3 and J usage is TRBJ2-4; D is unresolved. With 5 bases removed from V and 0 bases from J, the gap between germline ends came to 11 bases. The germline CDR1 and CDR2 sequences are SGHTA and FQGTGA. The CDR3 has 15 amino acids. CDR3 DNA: TGTGCCAGCAGCCCAGACAATATAGCCAAAAACATTCAGTACTTC. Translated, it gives CASSPDNIAKNIQYF. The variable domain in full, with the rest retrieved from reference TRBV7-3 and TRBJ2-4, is GAGVSQTPSNKVTEKGKYVELRCDPISGHTALYWYRQSLGQGPEFLIYFQGTGAADDSGLPNDRFFAVRPEGSVSTLKIQRTERGDSAVYLCASSPDNIAKNIQYFGAGTRLSVL.

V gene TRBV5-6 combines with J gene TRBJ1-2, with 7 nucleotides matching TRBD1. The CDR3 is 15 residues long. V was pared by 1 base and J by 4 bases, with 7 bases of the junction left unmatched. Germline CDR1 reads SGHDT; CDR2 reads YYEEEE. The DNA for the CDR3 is TGTGCCAGCAGCTTGACCGGGACAGCTGGCTATGGCTACACCTTC. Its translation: CASSLTGTAGYGYTF. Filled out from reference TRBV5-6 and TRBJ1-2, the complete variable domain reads DAGVTQSPTHLIKTRGQQVTLRCSPKSGHDTVSWYQQALGQGPQFIFQYYEEEERQRGNFPDRFSGHQFPNYSSELNVNALLLGDSALYLCASSLTGTAGYGYTFGSGTRLTVV.

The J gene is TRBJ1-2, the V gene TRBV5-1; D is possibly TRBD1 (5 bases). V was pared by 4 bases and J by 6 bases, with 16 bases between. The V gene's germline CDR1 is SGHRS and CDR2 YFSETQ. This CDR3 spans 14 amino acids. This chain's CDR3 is CASSPLGGVDGYTF. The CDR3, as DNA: TGCGCCAGCAGCCCTCTCGGGGGGGTAGATGGCTACACCTTC. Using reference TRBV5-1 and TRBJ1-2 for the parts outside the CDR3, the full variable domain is KAGVTQTPRYLIKTRGQQVTLSCSPISGHRSVSWYQQTPGQGLQFLFEYFSETQRNKGNFPGRFSGRQFSNSRSEMNVSTLELGDSALYLCASSPLGGVDGYTFGSGTRLTVV.

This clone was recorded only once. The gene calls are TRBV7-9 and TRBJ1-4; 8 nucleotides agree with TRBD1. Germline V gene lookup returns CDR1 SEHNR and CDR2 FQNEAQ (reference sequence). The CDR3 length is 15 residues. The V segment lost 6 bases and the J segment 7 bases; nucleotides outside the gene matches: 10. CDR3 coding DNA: TGTGCCAGCAGTCAAAGGACAGGGACCCCTGAAAAACTGTTTTTT. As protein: CASSQRTGTPEKLFF.

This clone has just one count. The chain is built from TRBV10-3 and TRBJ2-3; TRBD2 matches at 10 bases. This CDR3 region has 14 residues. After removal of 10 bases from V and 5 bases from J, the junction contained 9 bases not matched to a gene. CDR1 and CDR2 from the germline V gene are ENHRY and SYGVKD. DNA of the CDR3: TGTGCCACCAACCCCGGGACTAGCGTAGATACGCAGTATTTT. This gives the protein CATNPGTSVDTQYF.

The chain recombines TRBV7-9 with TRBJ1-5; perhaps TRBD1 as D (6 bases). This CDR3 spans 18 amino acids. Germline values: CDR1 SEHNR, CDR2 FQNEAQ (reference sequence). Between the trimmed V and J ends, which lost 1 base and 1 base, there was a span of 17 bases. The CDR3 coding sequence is TGTGCCAGCAGCTTAGGGGTTAACAGGGACGGAAGCAATCAGCCCCAGCATTTT. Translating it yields CASSLGVNRDGSNQPQHF.

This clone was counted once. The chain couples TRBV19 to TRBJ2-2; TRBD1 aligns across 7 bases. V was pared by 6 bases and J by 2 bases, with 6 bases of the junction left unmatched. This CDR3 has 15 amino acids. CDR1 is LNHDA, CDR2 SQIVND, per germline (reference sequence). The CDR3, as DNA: TGTGCCAGTAGCGCTAGACAGGGCAACACCGGGGAGCTGTTTTTT. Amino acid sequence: CASSARQGNTGELFF.

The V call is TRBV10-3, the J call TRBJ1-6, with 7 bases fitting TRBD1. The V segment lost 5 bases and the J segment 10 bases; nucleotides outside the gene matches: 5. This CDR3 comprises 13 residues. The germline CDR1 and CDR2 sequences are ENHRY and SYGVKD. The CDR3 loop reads CAISKQGNSPLHF. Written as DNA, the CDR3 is TGTGCCATCAGTAAACAGGGGAACTCACCCCTCCACTTT.

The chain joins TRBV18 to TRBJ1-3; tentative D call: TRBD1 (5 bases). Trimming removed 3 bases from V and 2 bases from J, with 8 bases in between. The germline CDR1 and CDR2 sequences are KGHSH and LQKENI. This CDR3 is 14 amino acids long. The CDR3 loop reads CASSPGQTGNTIYF. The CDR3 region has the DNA TGTGCCAGCTCACCGGGGCAGACTGGAAACACCATATATTTT.

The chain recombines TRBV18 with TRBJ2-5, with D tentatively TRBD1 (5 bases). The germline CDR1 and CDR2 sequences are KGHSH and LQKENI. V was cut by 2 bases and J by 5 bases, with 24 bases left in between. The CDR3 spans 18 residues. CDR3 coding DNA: TGTGCCAGCTCACCAGTTTCCCCCCAGGTCGCAGGGTGGGAGACCCAGTACTTC. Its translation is CASSPVSPQVAGWETQYF.

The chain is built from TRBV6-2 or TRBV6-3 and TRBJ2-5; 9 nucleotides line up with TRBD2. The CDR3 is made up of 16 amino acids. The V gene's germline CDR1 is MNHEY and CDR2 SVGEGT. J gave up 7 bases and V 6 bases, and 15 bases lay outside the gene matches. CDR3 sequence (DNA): TGTGCCAGCAGCCCCGTCTGGGCGGGGGGGGAGCGGACCCAGTACTTC. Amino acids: CASSPVWAGGERTQYF.

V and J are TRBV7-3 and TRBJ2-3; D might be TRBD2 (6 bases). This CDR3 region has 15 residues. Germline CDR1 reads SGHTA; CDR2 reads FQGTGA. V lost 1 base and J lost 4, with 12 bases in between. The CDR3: CASSLILGEADTQYF. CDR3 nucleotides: TGTGCCAGCAGCTTAATTCTGGGGGAGGCAGATACGCAGTATTTT. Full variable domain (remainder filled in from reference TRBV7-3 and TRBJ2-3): GAGVSQTPSNKVTEKGKYVELRCDPISGHTALYWYRQSLGQGPEFLIYFQGTGAADDSGLPNDRFFAVRPEGSVSTLKIQRTERGDSAVYLCASSLILGEADTQYFGPGTRLTVL.

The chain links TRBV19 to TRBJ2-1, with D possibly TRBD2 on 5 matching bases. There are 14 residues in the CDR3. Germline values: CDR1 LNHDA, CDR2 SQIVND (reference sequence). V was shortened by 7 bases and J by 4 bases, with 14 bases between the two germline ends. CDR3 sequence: CASTWTGGYNEQFF. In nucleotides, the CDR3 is TGTGCCAGTACCTGGACTGGCGGTTACAATGAGCAGTTCTTC.